This record covers a single T cell receptor (beta chain). A J-beta primer mix and a sample-barcoded 5' primer were used in a second PCR of about 7 to 12 cycles. MiXCR, applied by TCRdb to the 5' RACE reads, yields one record per CDR3 protein. The sample has about 1.7 million distinct CDR3 sequences, 28% seen once; the top ten hold roughly 8%. The sample originates from a study of blood T cells in healthy people across ages. The sequence was collected from a woman aged 25-40 years in good health. What was sequenced was blood.

In DNA, the CDR3 is TGCGCCAGCAGCGCCGTTGGGCCAATCTATGGCTACACCTTC. Translation gives CASSAVGPIYGYTF. The J gene is TRBJ1-2, the V gene TRBV5-1; D gene ambiguous. This CDR3 is 14 amino acids long. V gave up 4 bases and J gave up 4 bases, with 14 bases separating them. Per germline, CDR1 SGHRS and CDR2 YFSETQ.